These 10 T cell receptor beta chains share one sample of origin, sequenced in a study of cytomegalovirus exposure and HLA in healthy donors (TCRdb year 2017). Libraries were made using the immunoSEQ multiplex PCR assay. This is the immuneACCESS table as TCRdb keeps it, with only in-frame sequences that have V and J called. A part of the clones is gone; compared with another copy, unresolved V genes explain less than half, and the rest is unexplained. The sample table holds about 160,000 clones, of which 86% were seen once. Clones ranked in the top ten supply around 2.1% of the sample. Sequencing used PBMCs. These receptors came from a woman younger than 35 in good health and CMV-seronegative.

This chain uses TRBV10-3 with TRBJ1-4; D remains unclear. This CDR3 is 14 amino acids long. V was cut by 3 bases and J by 8 bases, with 13 bases left in between. Germline CDR1 and CDR2: ENHRY and SYGVKD. CDR3 sequence: CAISESGVSEKLFF. As DNA, the CDR3 is TGTGCCATCAGTGAATCAGGCGTATCGGAAAAACTGTTTTTT.

This clone occurred once. This chain uses TRBV14 with TRBJ2-1; 7 positions match TRBD2. CDR3 length equals 19 residues. The germline CDR1 and CDR2 sequences are SGHDN and FVKESK. Trimming took 0 bases from V and 8 from J; bases not matched to a gene: 19. This CDR3 is CASSQDRWGSGLAVHEQFF. The CDR3 region has the DNA TGTGCCAGCAGCCAAGATAGGTGGGGCTCGGGGCTAGCGGTCCATGAGCAGTTCTTC.

J is TRBJ1-4 and V is TRBV29-1; possibly TRBD1 for D (6 bases). There are 13 residues in the CDR3. The germline V gene has CDR1 SQVTM and CDR2 ANQGSEA. The V end was cut by 7 bases, the J end by 2 bases, with 11 bases between. CDR3: CSGITGTNEKLFF. The CDR3 DNA reads as TGCAGCGGAATAACAGGGACTAATGAAAAACTGTTTTTT.

The chain joins TRBV27 to TRBJ2-1; 11 bases fit TRBD1. Germline CDR1 MNHEY, CDR2 SMNVEV (reference sequence). Trimming cost V 5 bases and J 6 bases; bases outside gene matches: 6. CDR3 length equals 15 residues. CDR3 nucleotides: TGTGCCAGCAGTAAACCGGGACAGGGGGTCAATGAGCAGTTCTTC. Encoded protein: CASSKPGQGVNEQFF.

The J gene is TRBJ2-7, the V gene TRBV2; 9 bases map to TRBD1. V was pared by 3 bases and J by 6 bases, with 6 bases of the junction left unmatched. The CDR3 is made up of 14 amino acids. Germline lookup yields CDR1 SNHLY and CDR2 FYNNEI. For the CDR3, the DNA is TGTGCCAGCAGTGATCCGGGACAGGGTCCCGAGCAGTACTTC. Protein: CASSDPGQGPEQYF. The whole variable domain, remainder taken from reference TRBV2 and TRBJ2-7, is EPEVTQTPSHQVTQMGQEVILRCVPISNHLYFYWYRQILGQKVEFLVSFYNNEISEKSEIFDDQFSVERPDGSNFTLKIRSTKLEDSAMYFCASSDPGQGPEQYFGPGTRLTVT.

This clone was picked up many times. V gene TRBV19 combines with J gene TRBJ2-3; 11 bases line up with TRBD1. The V gene's germline CDR1 is LNHDA and CDR2 SQIVND (reference sequence). The V gene end was trimmed by 3 bases and the J gene end by 4 bases; junction bases not matched to a gene: 0. The CDR3 loop spans 14 amino acids. CDR3 DNA: TGTGCCAGTAGTATGGGACAGGGGGCAGATACGCAGTATTTT. Translating gives CASSMGQGADTQYF. Full variable domain (rest looked up from reference TRBV19 and TRBJ2-3): DGGITQSPKYLFRKEGQNVTLSCEQNLNHDAMYWYRQDPGQGLRLIYYSQIVNDFQKGDIAEGYSVSREKKESFPLTVTSAQKNPTAFYLCASSMGQGADTQYFGPGTRLTVL.

This clone occurred once. V is TRBV6-5 and J is TRBJ2-7; D is ambiguous. Trimming stripped 6 bases from V and 0 bases from J, with 9 bases between. Germline V gene sequence: CDR1 MNHEY, CDR2 SVGAGI. This CDR3 region has 13 residues. The DNA of the CDR3 is TGTGCCAGCAGCTCCCCCTACTCCTACGAGCAGTACTTC. Translating gives CASSSPYSYEQYF.

The table lists this clone with a few counts. V is TRBV30 and J is TRBJ1-5, with 8 bases aligning to TRBD1. This CDR3 has 14 residues. Germline V CDR1 and CDR2: GTSNPN, SVGIG (reference sequence). V gave up 7 bases and J gave up 0 bases; unmatched junction bases: 5. CDR3 nucleotide sequence: TGTGCCTCCCAGGGGGCAGATAGCAATCAGCCCCAGCATTTT. Its protein product is CASQGADSNQPQHF.

V and J are TRBV6-1 and TRBJ1-6; 8 bases map to TRBD1. Looked up from germline, CDR1 is MNHNS and CDR2 is SASEGT. CDR3 length equals 14 residues. V lost 8 bases, J lost 3 bases, and 3 bases stayed unmatched. The CDR3 sequence: CASQGANYNSPLHF. CDR3 nucleotides: TGTGCCAGCCAGGGGGCGAACTATAATTCACCCCTCCACTTT.

This CDR3 is CASSLIGVEAFF. The CDR3 DNA follows: TGTGCCAGCAGCTTAATCGGGGTCGAAGCTTTCTTT. The chain links TRBV7-9 to TRBJ1-1; D is uncertain. Deletions cut 2 bases from V and 8 bases from J, with 9 bases between. This CDR3 is built from 12 residues. CDR1 and CDR2 from the germline V gene are SEHNR and FQNEAQ (reference sequence).